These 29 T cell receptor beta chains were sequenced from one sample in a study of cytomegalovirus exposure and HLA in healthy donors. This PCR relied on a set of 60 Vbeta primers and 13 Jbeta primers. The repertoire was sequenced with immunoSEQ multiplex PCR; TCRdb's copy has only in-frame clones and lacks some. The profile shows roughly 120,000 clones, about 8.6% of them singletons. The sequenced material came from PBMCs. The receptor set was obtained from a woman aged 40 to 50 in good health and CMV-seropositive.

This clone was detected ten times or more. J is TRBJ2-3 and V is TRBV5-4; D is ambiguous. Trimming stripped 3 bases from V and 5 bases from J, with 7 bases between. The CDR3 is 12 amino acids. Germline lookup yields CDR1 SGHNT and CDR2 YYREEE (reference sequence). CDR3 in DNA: TGTGCCAGCAGCTCTAGGCTAGATACGCAGTATTTT. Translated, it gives CASSSRLDTQYF.

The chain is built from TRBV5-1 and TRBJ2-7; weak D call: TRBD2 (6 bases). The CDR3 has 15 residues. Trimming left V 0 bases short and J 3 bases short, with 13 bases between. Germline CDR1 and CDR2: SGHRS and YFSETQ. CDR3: CASSLGAGRNYEQYF. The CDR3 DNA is TGCGCCAGCAGCTTGGGGGCGGGACGGAACTACGAGCAGTACTTC. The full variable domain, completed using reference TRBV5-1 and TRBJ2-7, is KAGVTQTPRYLIKTRGQQVTLSCSPISGHRSVSWYQQTPGQGLQFLFEYFSETQRNKGNFPGRFSGRQFSNSRSEMNVSTLELGDSALYLCASSLGAGRNYEQYFGPGTRLTVT.

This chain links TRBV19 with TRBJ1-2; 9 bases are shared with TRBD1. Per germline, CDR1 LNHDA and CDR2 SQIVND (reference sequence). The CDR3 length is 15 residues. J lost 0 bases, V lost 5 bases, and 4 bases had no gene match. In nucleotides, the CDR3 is TGTGCCAGTAGTTACAGGGGGCGAACTAACTATGGCTACACCTTC. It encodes CASSYRGRTNYGYTF.

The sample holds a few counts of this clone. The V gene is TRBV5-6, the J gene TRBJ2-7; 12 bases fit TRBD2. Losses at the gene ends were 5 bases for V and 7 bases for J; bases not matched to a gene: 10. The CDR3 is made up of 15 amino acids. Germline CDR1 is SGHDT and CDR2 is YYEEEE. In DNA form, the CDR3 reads TGTGCCAGCAGTTCTAGGAGACTAGCGGGGGTTGAGCAGTACTTC. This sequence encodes CASSSRRLAGVEQYF.

CDR3 in amino acids: CASRWTSGGVNTDTQYF. In DNA form, the CDR3 reads TGCGCCAGCAGATGGACTAGCGGGGGGGTAAACACAGATACGCAGTATTTT. The chain joins TRBV5-1 to TRBJ2-3; the match to TRBD2 covers 15 bases. CDR3 length: 17 residues. Trimming cost V 5 bases and J 2 bases; bases outside gene matches: 6. CDR1 and CDR2 (germline): SGHRS, YFSETQ.

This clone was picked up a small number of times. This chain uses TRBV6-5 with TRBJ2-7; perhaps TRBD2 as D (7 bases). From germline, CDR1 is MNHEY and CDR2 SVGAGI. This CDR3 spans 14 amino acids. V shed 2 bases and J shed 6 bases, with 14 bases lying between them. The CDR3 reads CASSYRVGGGEQYF. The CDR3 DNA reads TGTGCCAGCAGTTACAGGGTAGGGGGGGGCGAGCAGTACTTC.

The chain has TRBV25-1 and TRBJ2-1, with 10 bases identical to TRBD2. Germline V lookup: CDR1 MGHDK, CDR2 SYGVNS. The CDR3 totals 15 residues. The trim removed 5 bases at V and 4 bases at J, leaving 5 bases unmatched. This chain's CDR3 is CASSTASGSYNEQFF. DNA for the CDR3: TGTGCCAGCAGTACGGCTAGCGGGAGTTACAATGAGCAGTTCTTC.

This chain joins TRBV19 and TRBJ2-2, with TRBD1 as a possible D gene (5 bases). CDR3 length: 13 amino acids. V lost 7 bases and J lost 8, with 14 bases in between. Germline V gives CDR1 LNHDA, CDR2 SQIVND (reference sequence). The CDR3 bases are TGTGCCAGTACCCAGGGTTTTCTGGGGGAGCTGTTTTTT. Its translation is CASTQGFLGELFF.

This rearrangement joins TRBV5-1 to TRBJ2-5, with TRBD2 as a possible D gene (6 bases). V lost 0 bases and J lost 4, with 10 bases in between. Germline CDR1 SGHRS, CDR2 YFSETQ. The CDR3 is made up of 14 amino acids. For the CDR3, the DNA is TGCGCCAGCAGCTTGGAGGAGGGCCGAGAGACCCAGTACTTC. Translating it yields CASSLEEGRETQYF.

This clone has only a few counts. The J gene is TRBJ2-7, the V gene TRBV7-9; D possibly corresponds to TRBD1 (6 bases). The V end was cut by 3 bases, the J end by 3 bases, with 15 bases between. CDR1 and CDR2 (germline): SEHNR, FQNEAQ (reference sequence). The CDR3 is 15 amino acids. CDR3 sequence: CASSFGTPGYYEQYF. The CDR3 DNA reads TGTGCCAGCAGCTTCGGGACACCAGGCTACTACGAGCAGTACTTC.

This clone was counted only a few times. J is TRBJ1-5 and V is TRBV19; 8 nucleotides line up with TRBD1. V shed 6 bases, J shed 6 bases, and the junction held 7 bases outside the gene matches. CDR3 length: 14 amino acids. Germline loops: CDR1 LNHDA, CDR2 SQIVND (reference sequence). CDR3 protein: CASSLQGAIQPQHF. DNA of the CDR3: TGTGCCAGTAGCCTGCAGGGGGCTATTCAGCCCCAGCATTTT.

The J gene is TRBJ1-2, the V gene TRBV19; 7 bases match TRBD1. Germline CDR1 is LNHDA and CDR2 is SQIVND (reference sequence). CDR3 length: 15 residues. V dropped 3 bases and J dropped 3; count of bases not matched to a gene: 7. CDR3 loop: CASSIDRDEYYGYTF. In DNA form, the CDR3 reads TGTGCCAGTAGTATCGACAGGGATGAGTACTATGGCTACACCTTC.

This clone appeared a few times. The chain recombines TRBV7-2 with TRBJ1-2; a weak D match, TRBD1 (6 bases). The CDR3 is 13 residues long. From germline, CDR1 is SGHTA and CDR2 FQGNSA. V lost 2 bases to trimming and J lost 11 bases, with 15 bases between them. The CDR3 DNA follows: TGTGCCAGCAGCTTAAGACAGGCCCTAGGATACACCTTC. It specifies CASSLRQALGYTF.

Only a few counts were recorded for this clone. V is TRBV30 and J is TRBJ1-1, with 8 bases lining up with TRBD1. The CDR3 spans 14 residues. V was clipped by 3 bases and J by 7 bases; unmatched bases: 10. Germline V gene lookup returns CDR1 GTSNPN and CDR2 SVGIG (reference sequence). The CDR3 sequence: CAWRLGTGGFEAFF. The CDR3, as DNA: TGTGCCTGGAGACTAGGGACAGGTGGATTTGAAGCTTTCTTT.

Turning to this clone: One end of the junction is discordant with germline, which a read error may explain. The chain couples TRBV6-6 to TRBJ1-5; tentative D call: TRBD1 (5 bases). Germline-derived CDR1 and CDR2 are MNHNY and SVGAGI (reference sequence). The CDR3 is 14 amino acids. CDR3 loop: CASSYAGHEEPQNF. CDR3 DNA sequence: TGTGCCAGCAGTTACGCAGGGCATGAAGAGCCCCAGAATTTT.

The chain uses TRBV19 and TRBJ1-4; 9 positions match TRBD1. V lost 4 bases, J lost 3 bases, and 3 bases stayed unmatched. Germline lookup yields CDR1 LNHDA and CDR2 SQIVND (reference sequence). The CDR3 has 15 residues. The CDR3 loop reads CASSSRQGANEKLFF. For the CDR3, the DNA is TGTGCCAGTAGTAGTCGACAGGGGGCTAATGAAAAACTGTTTTTT.

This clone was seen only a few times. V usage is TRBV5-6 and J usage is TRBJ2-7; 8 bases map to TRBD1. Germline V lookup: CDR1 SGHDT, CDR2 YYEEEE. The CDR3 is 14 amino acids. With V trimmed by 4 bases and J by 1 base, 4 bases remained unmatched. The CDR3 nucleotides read TGTGCCAGCAGCCCGACAGGGGCATCCTACGAGCAGTACTTC. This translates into CASSPTGASYEQYF.

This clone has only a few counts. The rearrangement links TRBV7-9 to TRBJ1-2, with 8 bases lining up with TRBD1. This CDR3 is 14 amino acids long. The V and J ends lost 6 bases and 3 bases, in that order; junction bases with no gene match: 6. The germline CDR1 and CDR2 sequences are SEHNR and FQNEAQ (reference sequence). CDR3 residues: CASSSDRGDYGYTF. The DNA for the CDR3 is TGTGCCAGCAGTTCTGACAGGGGAGACTATGGCTACACCTTC.

CDR3 DNA sequence: TGTGCCAGCAGCCCACCTACCGACAGGGTAAAACTGTTTTTT. Its protein product is CASSPPTDRVKLFF. V and J are TRBV7-9 and TRBJ1-4; 7 bases line up with TRBD1. The CDR3 covers 14 residues. Germline lookup yields CDR1 SEHNR and CDR2 FQNEAQ (reference sequence). J gave up 10 bases and V 5 bases, and 10 bases lay outside the gene matches.

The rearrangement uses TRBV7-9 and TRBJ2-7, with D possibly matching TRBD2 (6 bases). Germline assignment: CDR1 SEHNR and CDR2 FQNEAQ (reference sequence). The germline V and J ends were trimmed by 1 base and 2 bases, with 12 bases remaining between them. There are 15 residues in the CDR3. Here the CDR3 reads CASSLGTREAYEQYF. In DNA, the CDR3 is TGTGCCAGCAGCTTAGGTACCAGGGAGGCCTACGAGCAGTACTTC.

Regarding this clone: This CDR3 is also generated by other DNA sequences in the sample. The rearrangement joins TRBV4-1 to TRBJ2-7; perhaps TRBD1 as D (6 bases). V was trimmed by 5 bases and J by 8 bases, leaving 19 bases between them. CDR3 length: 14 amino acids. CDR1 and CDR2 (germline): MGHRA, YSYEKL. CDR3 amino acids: CASSERRPGAKQYF. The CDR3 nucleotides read TGCGCCAGCAGCGAAAGACGGCCAGGGGCGAAGCAGTACTTC.

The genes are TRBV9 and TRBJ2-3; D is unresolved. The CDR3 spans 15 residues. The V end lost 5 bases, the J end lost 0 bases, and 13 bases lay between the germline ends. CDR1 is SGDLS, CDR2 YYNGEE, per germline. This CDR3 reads CASSSAIVSTDTQYF. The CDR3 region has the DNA TGTGCCAGCAGTTCCGCAATAGTAAGCACAGATACGCAGTATTTT.

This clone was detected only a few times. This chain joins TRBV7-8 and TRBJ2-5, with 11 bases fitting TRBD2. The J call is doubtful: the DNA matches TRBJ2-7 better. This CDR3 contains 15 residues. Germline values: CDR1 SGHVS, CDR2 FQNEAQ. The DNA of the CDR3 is TGTGCCAGCAGCTTAGGTACTAGCGGGGGCTACGAGCAGTACTTC. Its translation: CASSLGTSGGYEQYF.

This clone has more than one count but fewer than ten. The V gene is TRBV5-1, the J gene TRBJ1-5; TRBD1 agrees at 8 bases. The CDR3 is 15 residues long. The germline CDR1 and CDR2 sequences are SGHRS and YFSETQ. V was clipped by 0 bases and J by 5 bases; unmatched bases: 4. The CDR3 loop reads CASSLEGTGYQPQHF. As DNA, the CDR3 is TGCGCCAGCAGCTTGGAAGGGACAGGCTATCAGCCCCAGCATTTT.

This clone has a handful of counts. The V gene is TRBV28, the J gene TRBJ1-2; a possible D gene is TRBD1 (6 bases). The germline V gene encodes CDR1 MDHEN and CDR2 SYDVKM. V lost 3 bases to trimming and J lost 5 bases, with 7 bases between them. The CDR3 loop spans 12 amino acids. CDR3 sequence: CASSFQGYGYTF. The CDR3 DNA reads TGTGCCAGCAGTTTTCAGGGGTATGGCTACACCTTC.

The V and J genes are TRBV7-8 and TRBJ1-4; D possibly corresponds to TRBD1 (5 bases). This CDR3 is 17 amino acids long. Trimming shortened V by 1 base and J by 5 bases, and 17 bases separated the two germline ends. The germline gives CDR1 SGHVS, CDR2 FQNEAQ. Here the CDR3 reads CASSLGALRAGNEKLFF. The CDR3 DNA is TGTGCCAGCAGCTTAGGGGCCCTCAGGGCAGGGAATGAAAAACTGTTTTTT. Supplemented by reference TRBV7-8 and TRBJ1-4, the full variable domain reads GAGVSQSPRYKVAKRGQDVALRCDPISGHVSLFWYQQALGQGPEFLTYFQNEAQLDKSGLPSDRFFAERPEGSVSTLKIQRTQQEDSAVYLCASSLGALRAGNEKLFFGSGTQLSVL.

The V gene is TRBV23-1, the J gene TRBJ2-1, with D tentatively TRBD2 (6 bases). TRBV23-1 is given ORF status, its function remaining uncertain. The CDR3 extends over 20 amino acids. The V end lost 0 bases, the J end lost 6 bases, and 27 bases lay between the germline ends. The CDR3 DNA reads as TGCGCCAGCAGTCAATCTCCCATACCCCAAATGACTAGTTGGTGCAATGAGCAGTTCTTC. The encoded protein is CASSQSPIPQMTSWCNEQFF.

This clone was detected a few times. CDR3 sequence: CASRDRTGSNEKLFF. CDR3 DNA: TGTGCCAGCAGGGACCGGACAGGATCAAATGAAAAACTGTTTTTT. The chain recombines TRBV25-1 with TRBJ1-4, with 7 bases matching TRBD1. This CDR3 has 15 residues. The germline V gene encodes CDR1 MGHDK and CDR2 SYGVNS. V trimming: 6 bases; J trimming: 5 bases; junction bases outside the gene matches: 9.

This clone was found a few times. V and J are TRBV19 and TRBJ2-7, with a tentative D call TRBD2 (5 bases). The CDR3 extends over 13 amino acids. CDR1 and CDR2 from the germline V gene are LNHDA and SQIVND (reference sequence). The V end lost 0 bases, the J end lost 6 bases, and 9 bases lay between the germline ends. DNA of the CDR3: TGTGCCAGTAGTATAGATTGGGCGGGCGAGCAGTACTTC. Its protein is CASSIDWAGEQYF.